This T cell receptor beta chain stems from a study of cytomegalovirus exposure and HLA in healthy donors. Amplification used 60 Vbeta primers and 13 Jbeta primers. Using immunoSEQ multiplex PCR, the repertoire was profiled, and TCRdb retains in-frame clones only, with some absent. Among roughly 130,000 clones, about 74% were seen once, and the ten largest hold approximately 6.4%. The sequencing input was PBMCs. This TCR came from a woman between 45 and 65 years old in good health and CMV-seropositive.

The CDR3 here is CASSLAGQGGIGQYF. The CDR3, as DNA: TGTGCCAGCAGCTTGGCCGGACAGGGAGGAATAGGGCAGTACTTC. This sequence joins TRBV5-6 and TRBJ2-7; 8 bases agree with TRBD1. The CDR3 has 15 amino acids. Germline lookup yields CDR1 SGHDT and CDR2 YYEEEE. J was trimmed by 9 bases and V by 0 bases; bases with no gene match: 11.